The sequence of this TCR beta chain was determined in a study of T cells in Graves' hyperthyroidism and ophthalmopathy. General study findings and limits: Most thyroid clonotypes expanded above 0.001 were also detected in blood. Median prediction lead before ophthalmopathy onset was 6.5 months with the model.

Comment on this clonotype: Its antigen is not known.

The source of the PBMCs was 8 to 10 ml of fresh peripheral blood. This CDR3 contains 14 residues. Deletions cut 3 bases from V and 0 bases from J, with 8 bases between. CDR1 DFQATT and CDR2 SNEGSKA come from the germline V gene (reference sequence). Amplified TCR beta CDR3 regions derived from RNA transcripts. Researchers ran a first-round RT-PCR on the TCR CDR3 using the HTBI primer set. TCRdb ran MiXCR on the multiplex PCR reads and lists one entry per CDR3 protein. The sample includes roughly 660,000 distinct CDR3 sequences, 17% of them seen just once. V usage is TRBV20-1 and J usage is TRBJ2-2; unclear D gene. The TCR sequence derives from a man aged 50 to 60 with Graves' hyperthyroidism. The sequencing sample was made of blood. CDR3 coding DNA: TGCAGTGCTAGCCCGATGTCGAACACCGGGGAGCTGTTTTTT. It translates to CSASPMSNTGELFF.